This T cell receptor beta chain was documented in a study of T cells in Graves' hyperthyroidism and ophthalmopathy. Exclusion of patients followed from uncontrolled infection, other autoimmune disease, pregnancy or lactation. Researchers took RNA transcripts and amplified the TCR beta CDR3 regions from them. The TCR CDR3 first-round RT-PCR relied on the HTBI primer set. TCRdb called the multiplex PCR reads again in MiXCR, with one record for every CDR3 protein. This table has a few hundred thousand distinct CDR3 sequences, roughly 23% appearing once. With 1 base clipped from V and 0 bases from J, the junction kept 2 bases outside the gene matches. Germline V gene sequence: CDR1 SGHAT, CDR2 FQNNGV. This CDR3 has 15 amino acids.

The receptor was derived from a woman aged 45-60 years with Graves' hyperthyroidism. The sample was blood. The chain employs TRBV11-2 and TRBJ2-5, with 7 positions matching TRBD2. The CDR3 nucleotides are TGTGCCAGCAGCTTAGCCAGCGGGGACCAAGAGACCCAGTACTTC. It encodes CASSLASGDQETQYF.